This T cell receptor (beta chain) was sequenced for a study of T cell repertoires in cytomegalovirus infection. Regarding the study as a whole: It was HLA-C-restricted CMV-specific TCR beta clonotypes that dominated the response ex vivo.

Trimming stripped 4 bases from V and 5 bases from J, with 23 bases between. The CDR3 totals 17 residues. The germline gives CDR1 SGHRS, CDR2 YFSETQ. Each CDR3 protein is one row after TCRdb ran MiXCR on the reads. The sample lists 740,000 or so distinct CDR3 sequences, 35% to 45% occurring once. Points on this clonotype: Its antigen is still unknown.

Material for sequencing was PBMCs. V usage is TRBV5-1 and J usage is TRBJ2-3, with a tentative D call TRBD2 (7 bases). The receptor's source is a human donor in good health (CMV status not recorded). Some clones in this sample may be carry-over from other donors' samples. This CDR3 reads CASSTEPPRGGGDTQYF. In DNA, the CDR3 is TGCGCCAGCAGCACAGAACCCCCTAGGGGGGGGGGAGATACGCAGTATTTT.